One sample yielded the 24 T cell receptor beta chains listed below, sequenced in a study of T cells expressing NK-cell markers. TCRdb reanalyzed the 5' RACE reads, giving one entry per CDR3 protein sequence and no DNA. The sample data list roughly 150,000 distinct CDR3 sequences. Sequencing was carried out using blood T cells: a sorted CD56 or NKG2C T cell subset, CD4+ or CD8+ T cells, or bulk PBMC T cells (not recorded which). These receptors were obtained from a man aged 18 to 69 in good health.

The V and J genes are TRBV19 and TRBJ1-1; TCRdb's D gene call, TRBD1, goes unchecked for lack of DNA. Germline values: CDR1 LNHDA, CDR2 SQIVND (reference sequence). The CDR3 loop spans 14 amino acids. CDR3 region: CASRPDRGRTEAFF.

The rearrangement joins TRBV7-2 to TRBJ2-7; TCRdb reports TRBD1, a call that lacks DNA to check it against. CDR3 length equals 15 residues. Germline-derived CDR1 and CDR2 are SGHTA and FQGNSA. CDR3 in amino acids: CASSLVATPGREQYF.

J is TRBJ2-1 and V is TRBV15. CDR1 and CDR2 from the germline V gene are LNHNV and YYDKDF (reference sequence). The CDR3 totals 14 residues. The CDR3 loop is CATSRDASWNEQFF.

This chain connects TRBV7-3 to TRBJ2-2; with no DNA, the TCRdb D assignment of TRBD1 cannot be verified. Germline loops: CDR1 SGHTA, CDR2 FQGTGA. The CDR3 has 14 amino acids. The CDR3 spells CASSVTGDTGELFF.

This chain's CDR3 is CSAHSGGVSDTQYF. The chain is built from TRBV20-1 and TRBJ2-3; TCRdb's D gene call, TRBD2, goes unchecked for lack of DNA. This CDR3 contains 14 residues. Germline CDR1 DFQATT, CDR2 SNEGSKA (reference sequence).

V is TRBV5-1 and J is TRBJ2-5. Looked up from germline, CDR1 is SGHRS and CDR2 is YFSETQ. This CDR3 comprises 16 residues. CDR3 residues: CASSLDPQMVRETQYF.

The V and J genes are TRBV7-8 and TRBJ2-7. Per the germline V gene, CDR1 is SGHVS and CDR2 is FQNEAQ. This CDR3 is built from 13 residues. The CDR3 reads CASSLSTVYEQYF.

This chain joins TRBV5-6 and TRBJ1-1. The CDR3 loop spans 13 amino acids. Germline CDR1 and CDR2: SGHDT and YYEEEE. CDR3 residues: CASSLGSNTEAFF.

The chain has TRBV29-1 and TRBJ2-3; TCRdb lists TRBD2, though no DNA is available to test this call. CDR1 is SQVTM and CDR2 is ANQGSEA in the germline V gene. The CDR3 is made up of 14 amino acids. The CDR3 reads CSVPGTRFPDTQYF.

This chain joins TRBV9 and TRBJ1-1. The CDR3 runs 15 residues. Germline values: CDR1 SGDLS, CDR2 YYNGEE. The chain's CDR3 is CASSVTITSITEAFF.

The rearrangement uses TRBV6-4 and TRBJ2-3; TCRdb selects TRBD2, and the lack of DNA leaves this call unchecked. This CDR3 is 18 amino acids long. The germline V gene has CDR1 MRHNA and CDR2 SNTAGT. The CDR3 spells CASKQLYLAGPSTDTQYF.

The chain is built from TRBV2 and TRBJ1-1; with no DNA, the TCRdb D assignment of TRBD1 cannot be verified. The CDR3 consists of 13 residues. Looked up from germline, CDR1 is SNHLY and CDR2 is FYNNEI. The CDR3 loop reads CASIAGFGTEAFF.

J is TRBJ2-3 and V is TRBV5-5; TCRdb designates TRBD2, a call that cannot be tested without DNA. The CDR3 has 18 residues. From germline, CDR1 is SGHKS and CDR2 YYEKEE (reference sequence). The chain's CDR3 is CASSSGLAGGYPVDTQYF.

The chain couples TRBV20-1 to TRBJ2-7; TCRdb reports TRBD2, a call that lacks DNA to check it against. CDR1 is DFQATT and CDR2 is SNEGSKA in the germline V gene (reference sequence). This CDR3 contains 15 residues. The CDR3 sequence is CSALLAGGLLYEQYF.

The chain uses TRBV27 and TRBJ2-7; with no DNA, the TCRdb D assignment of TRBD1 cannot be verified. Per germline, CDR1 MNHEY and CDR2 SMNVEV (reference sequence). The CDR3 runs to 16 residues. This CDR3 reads CASSQHRLPNEYEQYF.

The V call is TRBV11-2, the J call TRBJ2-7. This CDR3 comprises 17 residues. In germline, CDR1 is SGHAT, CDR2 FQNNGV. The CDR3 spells CASSLDGIGESSYEQYF. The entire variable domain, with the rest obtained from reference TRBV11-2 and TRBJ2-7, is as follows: EAGVAQSPRYKIIEKRQSVAFWCNPISGHATLYWYQQILGQGPKLLIQFQNNGVVDDSQLPKDRFSAERLKGVDSTLKIQPAKLEDSAVYLCASSLDGIGESSYEQYFGPGTRLTVT.

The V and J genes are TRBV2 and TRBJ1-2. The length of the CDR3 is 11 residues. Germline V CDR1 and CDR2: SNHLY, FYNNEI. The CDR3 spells CASSEEDGYTF.

The CDR3 loop reads CASSPPTGATATYNEQFF. V is TRBV9 and J is TRBJ2-1; as DNA is missing, the TRBD1 call by TCRdb cannot be tested. Germline V gives CDR1 SGDLS, CDR2 YYNGEE. The CDR3 totals 18 residues.

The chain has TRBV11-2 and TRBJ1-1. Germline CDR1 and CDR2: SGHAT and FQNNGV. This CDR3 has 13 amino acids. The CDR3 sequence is CASSLSGGWEAFF.

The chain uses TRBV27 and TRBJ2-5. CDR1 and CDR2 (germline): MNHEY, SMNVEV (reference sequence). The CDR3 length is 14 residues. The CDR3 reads CASSFIAGRETQYF.

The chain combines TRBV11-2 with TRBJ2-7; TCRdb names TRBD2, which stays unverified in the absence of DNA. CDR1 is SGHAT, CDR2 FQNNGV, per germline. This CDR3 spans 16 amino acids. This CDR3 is CASSLAVIAGGNEQYF.

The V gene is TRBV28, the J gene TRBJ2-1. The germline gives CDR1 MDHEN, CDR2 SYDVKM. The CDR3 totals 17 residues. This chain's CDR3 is CASSSDRSGGAYNEQFF.

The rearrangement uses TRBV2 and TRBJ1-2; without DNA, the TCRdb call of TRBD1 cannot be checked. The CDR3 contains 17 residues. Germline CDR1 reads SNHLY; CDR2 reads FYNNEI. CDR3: CASSATPPGGDNYGYTF.

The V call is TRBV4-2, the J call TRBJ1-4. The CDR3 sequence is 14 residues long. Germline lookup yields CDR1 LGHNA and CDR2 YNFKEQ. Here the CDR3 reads CASSHDDEVGKLFF.